This paragraph reports one TCR beta chain. Its antigen target is currently unknown. The read ends 3 residues before the CDR3 terminus; that terminus is restored from the germline J gene. These data belong to a study of T cells in women clearing cervical HPV infection (dated by TCRdb to 2016 to 2019). For context, the study as a whole: The cases were fewer than 30 women with histologically confirmed HPV16-related CIN3 or worse, and 2 of these cases were invasive cancers. The 20 to 30 controls were women who cleared a single incident HPV16 infection within 12 months without developing precancer or cancer. Case blood was taken at the visit when the lesion was first identified, whereas control blood was taken when infection was no longer detected. For cases, the median interval between lesion detection and blood sampling was about 150 days, with an interquartile range of roughly 90 to 200 days. Since HLA typing was available for only a few women, HLA type could not be ruled out as a confounder. Nested within Costa Rica's Guanacaste HPV Natural History Study, an exploratory proof-of-principle case-control study compared TCR repertoires across cervical HPV16 outcomes. Cases and controls were matched on age within five years and on year of sample collection. A median age of around 30 years was observed in cases versus approximately 40 in controls, and no significant differences in baseline characteristics were found. In the parent cohort, roughly 10,000 women aged 18 or older were enrolled in Guanacaste, Costa Rica, during about 1993 to 1994 and were followed for over six years. As quality controls, five blinded duplicates were added to each group, bringing the total to approximately 60 samples made up of roughly 50 participants and approximately ten replicates. What the study reported, not specific to this receptor: Because the number of T cells per sample was unknown, the richness differences could reflect varying T-cell content rather than repertoire biology. Lower TRBV6-7 relative abundance was observed in cases than in controls (0.11% versus 0.16%; Bonferroni P = 0.0008). Random forest classifiers combining richness and V gene abundances distinguished cases from controls with an estimated AUC of just under 0.85. The cross-sectional design could not show whether associations preceded infection or resulted from it; effector/memory subsets and HPV-specific T cells were not isolated. Across sequencing depths, CIN3+ cases showed significantly higher TCR repertoire richness than controls, but evenness did not differ between the groups.

V is cut by 8 bases and J by 4 bases, and the space between the germline ends is 11 bases. CDR1 and CDR2 (LNHDA, SQIVND) derive from the germline V gene (reference sequence). The CDR3 holds 12 amino acids from the cysteine to the phenylalanine. Sequencing covers 27 bases of the CDR3, shown here with the frame starting at base 1. TCR beta CDR3 regions were amplified by multiplex PCR using the immunoSEQ assay from an average of 1200 ng genomic DNA per sample. Primer bias was corrected in the assay by using a complete synthetic TCR repertoire to establish an amplification baseline. Amplicons were sequenced on the Illumina platform. As for the original processing: Error correction of the sequences involved clustering with frequency ratios plus a modified nearest-neighbor algorithm, after which the sequences were analyzed in the immunoSEQ Analyzer using IMGT gene definitions. At each rarefaction depth, TCR richness and evenness were averaged across 20 rarefaction repeats, and samples with fewer sequences than that depth were excluded. Wilcoxon rank sum tests with FDR correction were used to compare relative abundances of V, D and J genes between the groups. Blinded duplicates gave an intraclass correlation of 95% to 97% for TCR richness and an average of 76.4% across roughly 69 gene segments. TCRdb carries this immuneACCESS record with in-frame sequences only. Its versions omit some clonotypes, under half of them owing to an unresolved V gene in the studies checked, with the rest unexplained. V, J and clone size derive from that table, while D and trimming were established from the DNA sequence. The table of this sample itemizes 35,000 to 45,000 clones. The ten biggest clones cover approximately 1.2% of the sample.

Every participant had a single incident cervical HPV16 infection, and women with prevalent HPV16 infections were excluded. Cervical HPV DNA was detected by MY09/MY11 PCR and genotyped by dot-blot hybridization. Under 19 mL of heparinized blood were centrifuged, and the buffy coat was aliquoted, frozen at -30°C, then stored at -80°C. QIAGEN kits were used to extract genomic DNA from buffy coat specimens. Specimen: blood buffy coat. This clonotype was sampled from a woman between 18 and 70 years old with a cervical HPV16 infection that either progressed to CIN3+ or cleared (not recorded which). The sequence is built from TRBV19 and TRBJ1-1; 5 matching bases give a weak D call of TRBD1. The sequenced CDR3 bases are TGTGCCAGTGGGGCCTTTGTCACTGAA. Its protein product is CASGAFVTE. The CDR3 in full is CASGAFVTEAFF.